Listed here are 32 T cell receptor beta chains from one sample, sequenced in a study of cytomegalovirus exposure and HLA in healthy donors. Produced via immunoSEQ multiplex PCR; TCRdb's table is partial and in-frame only. The repertoire holds 100,000 to 150,000 clones, with 94% as singletons. The sample comprised PBMCs. The receptors come from a woman between 18 and 29 years old in good health and CMV-seronegative.

The chain couples TRBV21-1 to TRBJ2-7; TRBD1 is taken as the D call from the table, unchecked against the DNA. TRBV21-1 is labeled a pseudogene. There are 17 residues in the CDR3. CDR3 amino acids: CASSKSSRDRAHYEQYF. The CDR3 coding sequence is TGTGCCAGCAGCAAATCGTCCCGGGACAGGGCCCACTACGAGCAGTACTTC.

CDR3 nucleotides: TGTGCCAGCAGTGAAAATGGCGGAGGGCATGGCTACACCTTC. Amino acids: CASSENGGGHGYTF. The chain recombines TRBV6-1 with TRBJ1-2; D call uncertain. Germline values: CDR1 MNHNS, CDR2 SASEGT. The CDR3 is 14 residues long. The ends were cut back, 2 bases at V and 6 bases at J, with 13 bases in the middle.

J is TRBJ2-2 and V is TRBV6-6; tentative D call: TRBD1 (6 bases). There are 14 residues in the CDR3. Per the germline V gene, CDR1 is MNHNY and CDR2 is SVGAGI (reference sequence). V lost 6 bases to trimming and J lost 6 bases, with 14 bases between them. CDR3 sequence: CASRNREIAGELFF. CDR3 coding DNA: TGTGCCAGCAGAAACAGGGAAATCGCCGGGGAGCTGTTTTTT.

Note on this clone: As the CDR3 is not closed by the conserved phenylalanine or tryptophan, this likely results from a read error. No DNA is shown, since the ends of the CDR3 on it are uncertain; the CDR3 is the one TCRdb lists. The chain carries TRBV2 and TRBJ1-4; the DNA was not used to check the table's D call, TRBD1. Germline V gives CDR1 SNHLY, CDR2 FYNNEI. The CDR3 is 13 amino acids long, termini counted. Here the CDR3 reads CASSEAGVEFRPL.

This clone has just a few counts. J is TRBJ2-7 and V is TRBV5-6; no definite D call. The CDR3 length is 14 residues. Trimming removed 5 bases from V and 4 bases from J, with 16 bases in between. Germline CDR1 SGHDT, CDR2 YYEEEE. CDR3 bases: TGTGCCAGCAGGGGCTCCCTTGGTCTTTACGAGCAGTACTTC. Translated: CASRGSLGLYEQYF.

The V gene is TRBV5-6, the J gene TRBJ1-1, with D possibly being TRBD1 (6 bases). This CDR3 has 14 amino acids. The ends were cut back, 1 base at V and 4 bases at J, with 11 bases in the middle. Germline V CDR1 and CDR2: SGHDT, YYEEEE. DNA of the CDR3: TGTGCCAGCAGCTTGATTGCGGGGGCCACTGAAGCTTTCTTT. Translation gives CASSLIAGATEAFF. The variable domain in full, with the rest retrieved from reference TRBV5-6 and TRBJ1-1, is DAGVTQSPTHLIKTRGQQVTLRCSPKSGHDTVSWYQQALGQGPQFIFQYYEEEERQRGNFPDRFSGHQFPNYSSELNVNALLLGDSALYLCASSLIAGATEAFFGQGTRLTVV.

J is TRBJ2-5 and V is TRBV19, with TRBD1 matching over 7 bases. Per the germline V gene, CDR1 is LNHDA and CDR2 is SQIVND (reference sequence). The CDR3 has 15 residues. V shed 3 bases, J shed 5 bases, and the junction held 9 bases outside the gene matches. CDR3 in amino acids: CASSIRGGAGETQYF. DNA for the CDR3: TGTGCCAGTAGTATTCGAGGGGGCGCTGGGGAGACCCAGTACTTC.

CDR3 DNA sequence: TGCGCCAGCAGTGAAGGTCCTAGCGGATCCTACGAGCAGTACTTC. Translating gives CASSEGPSGSYEQYF. The chain employs TRBV10-1 and TRBJ2-7; 7 bases align to TRBD2. CDR3 length: 15 residues. V dropped 3 bases and J dropped 1; count of bases not matched to a gene: 6. The germline V gene encodes CDR1 WNHNN and CDR2 SYGVQD (reference sequence).

The rearrangement joins TRBV18 to TRBJ1-3; weak D call: TRBD1 (5 bases). The CDR3 length is 16 residues. Germline V gene sequence: CDR1 KGHSH, CDR2 LQKENI. V lost 2 bases, J lost 0 bases, and 11 bases lay in between. For the CDR3, the DNA is TGTGCCAGCTCACCAACGGGGGGGAGCTCTGGAAACACCATATATTTT. It specifies CASSPTGGSSGNTIYF.

The chain joins TRBV27 to TRBJ2-2; no definite D call. Trimming took 5 bases from V and 2 from J, leaving 3 bases between them. The CDR3 is 12 amino acids. Germline CDR1 reads MNHEY; CDR2 reads SMNVEV (reference sequence). CDR3 amino acids: CASSLNTGELFF. As DNA, the CDR3 is TGTGCCAGCAGTCTTAACACCGGGGAGCTGTTTTTT.

The genes are TRBV6-5 and TRBJ2-7; 7 nucleotides align to TRBD2. J was trimmed by 2 bases and V by 7 bases; bases with no gene match: 8. Germline CDR1 reads MNHEY; CDR2 reads SVGAGI. This CDR3 is 14 amino acids long. CDR3 loop: CASTTGRGAYEQYF. Written as DNA, the CDR3 is TGTGCCAGCACGACTGGGAGGGGTGCCTACGAGCAGTACTTC.

This chain joins TRBV11-1 and TRBJ1-2, with D possibly being TRBD1 (5 bases). The CDR3 loop spans 14 amino acids. Germline V CDR1 and CDR2: SGHAT, FQDESV (reference sequence). The ends were cut back, 5 bases at V and 9 bases at J, with 19 bases in the middle. The CDR3: CASSPRQISSRYTF. The CDR3 nucleotides read TGTGCCAGCAGCCCCCGACAGATCTCTTCTCGCTACACCTTC.

This chain links TRBV2 with TRBJ2-4, with TRBD2 matching 15 bases. CDR1 and CDR2 from the germline V gene are SNHLY and FYNNEI. The ends lost 6 bases at V and 1 base at J; junction bases unmatched: 19. This CDR3 comprises 22 residues. The CDR3 DNA reads TGTGCCAGCAGCGGGTCTCAGCACCGGACTAGCGGGAGGGCCATCGCCAAAAACATTCAGTACTTC. This sequence encodes CASSGSQHRTSGRAIAKNIQYF.

The chain has TRBV6-6 and TRBJ2-1, with a weak D call TRBD1 (5 bases). V shed 2 bases and J shed 14 bases, with 10 bases lying between them. The germline CDR1 and CDR2 sequences are MNHNY and SVGAGI (reference sequence). CDR3 length: 11 amino acids. In DNA form, the CDR3 reads TGTGCCAGCAGTTACGGGGCAGATGAGTTCTTC. Translation: CASSYGADEFF.

The V gene is TRBV6-5, the J gene TRBJ1-4; the D gene is possibly TRBD1 (6 bases). CDR3 size: 14 residues. In germline, CDR1 is MNHEY, CDR2 SVGAGI. V was clipped by 5 bases and J by 5 bases, with 12 bases between them. The CDR3 protein is CASSEDRSNEKLFF. DNA of the CDR3: TGTGCCAGCAGTGAGGACAGATCGAATGAAAAACTGTTTTTT.

This CDR3 is CASRSGRNEQFF. CDR3 DNA: TGTGCCAGCAGGAGCGGGAGGAATGAGCAGTTCTTC. V usage is TRBV7-2 and J usage is TRBJ2-1, with 9 bases aligning to TRBD2. V gave up 6 bases and J gave up 7 bases; unmatched junction bases: 1. The V gene's germline CDR1 is SGHTA and CDR2 FQGNSA. The CDR3 totals 12 residues. Filled out from reference TRBV7-2 and TRBJ2-1, the complete variable domain reads GAGVSQSPSNKVTEKGKDVELRCDPISGHTALYWYRQSLGQGLEFLIYFQGNSAPDKSGLPSDRFSAERTGGSVSTLTIQRTQQEDSAVYLCASRSGRNEQFFGPGTRLTVL.

This chain's CDR3 is CASSQGHRTGKETQYF. CDR3 nucleotide sequence: TGCGCCAGCAGCCAAGGACACAGGACAGGTAAGGAGACCCAGTACTTC. The rearrangement uses TRBV4-1 and TRBJ2-5; 7 nucleotides line up with TRBD1. V dropped 1 base and J dropped 5; count of bases not matched to a gene: 10. Germline-derived CDR1 and CDR2 are MGHRA and YSYEKL. This CDR3 contains 16 residues.

The chain has TRBV7-9 and TRBJ2-7; D might be TRBD2 (5 bases). V lost 5 bases, J lost 7 bases, and 21 bases lay in between. Germline V gene lookup returns CDR1 SEHNR and CDR2 FQNEAQ (reference sequence). This CDR3 has 15 amino acids. The CDR3 loop reads CASSPPSTGSGEQYF. In DNA, the CDR3 is TGTGCCAGCAGCCCCCCGTCGACGGGATCGGGAGAGCAGTACTTC.

The CDR3 loop reads CASSRTGTASYGYTF. The CDR3 nucleotides read TGTGCCAGCAGCCGCACCGGGACAGCCAGCTATGGCTACACCTTC. The genes are TRBV27 and TRBJ1-2; TRBD1 matches at 7 bases. The J segment lost 4 bases and the V segment lost 6 bases, leaving 11 bases of the junction unmatched. The CDR3 contains 15 residues. Germline V gene lookup returns CDR1 MNHEY and CDR2 SMNVEV (reference sequence).

The chain carries TRBV5-4 and TRBJ2-7, with 11 bases that match TRBD1. CDR3 length: 15 amino acids. The V gene's germline CDR1 is SGHNT and CDR2 YYREEE (reference sequence). The V gene end was trimmed by 5 bases and the J gene end by 2 bases; junction bases not matched to a gene: 6. CDR3 region: CASRAGTGGAYEQYF. CDR3 nucleotides: TGTGCCAGCAGGGCCGGGACAGGGGGGGCCTACGAGCAGTACTTC. Variable domain in full (rest from reference TRBV5-4 and TRBJ2-7): ETGVTQSPTHLIKTRGQQVTLRCSSQSGHNTVSWYQQALGQGPQFIFQYYREEENGRGNFPPRFSGLQFPNYSSELNVNALELDDSALYLCASRAGTGGAYEQYFGPGTRLTVT.

V is TRBV7-2 and J is TRBJ2-5, with D possibly TRBD2 on 6 matching bases. Germline V gene lookup returns CDR1 SGHTA and CDR2 FQGNSA. Trimming cost V 5 bases and J 1 base, with 11 bases left between them. There are 14 residues in the CDR3. The DNA of the CDR3 is TGTGCCAGCAGCCGTAGCGGAACCCAAGAGACCCAGTACTTC. Amino acids: CASSRSGTQETQYF. The full variable domain, with the rest looked up from reference TRBV7-2 and TRBJ2-5, is GAGVSQSPSNKVTEKGKDVELRCDPISGHTALYWYRQSLGQGLEFLIYFQGNSAPDKSGLPSDRFSAERTGGSVSTLTIQRTQQEDSAVYLCASSRSGTQETQYFGPGTRLLVL.

The CDR3: CASSYSGGSTYEQYF. The CDR3, as DNA: TGTGCCAGCAGTTACTCGGGCGGGAGCACCTACGAGCAGTACTTC. J is TRBJ2-7 and V is TRBV6-5, with 7 bases identical to TRBD2. Germline V gene data show CDR1 as MNHEY and CDR2 as SVGAGI. Germline trimming cut 0 bases from V and 2 bases from J; bases unmatched to any gene: 4. This CDR3 is 15 amino acids long.

The J gene is TRBJ2-7, the V gene TRBV5-1; TRBD1 might be the D (5 bases). The CDR3 contains 12 residues. V was trimmed by 1 base and J by 4 bases, leaving 6 bases between them. The germline V gene encodes CDR1 SGHRS and CDR2 YFSETQ. CDR3 nucleotide sequence: TGCGCCAGCAGCTTGCAGGGATACGAGCAGTACTTC. Its protein product is CASSLQGYEQYF.

The rearrangement links TRBV4-2 to TRBJ2-1; 10 positions agree with TRBD2. The junction had 6 bases not matched to a gene; V was cut back by 1 base and J by 6 bases. The germline gives CDR1 LGHNA, CDR2 YNFKEQ. The CDR3 is 16 amino acids. DNA of the CDR3: TGTGCCAGCAGCCAAGTCAGCGGGAGGGGGACCAATGAGCAGTTCTTC. Translation gives CASSQVSGRGTNEQFF.

The genes are TRBV27 and TRBJ2-1; D gene uncertain. The CDR3 contains 12 residues. The ends were cut back, 3 bases at V and 8 bases at J, with 8 bases in the middle. In germline, CDR1 is MNHEY, CDR2 SMNVEV (reference sequence). CDR3 region: CASSLLGDEQFF. In DNA form, the CDR3 reads TGTGCCAGCAGTTTGTTGGGCGATGAGCAGTTCTTC.

The chain has TRBV6-5 and TRBJ2-2; D possibly corresponds to TRBD2 (5 bases). Germline V gene lookup returns CDR1 MNHEY and CDR2 SVGAGI. Trimming took off 3 bases at V and 6 bases at J, with 8 bases between the two ends. This CDR3 is built from 13 residues. This CDR3 is CASSYGEPGELFF. The CDR3 DNA sequence: TGTGCCAGCAGTTATGGGGAGCCCGGGGAGCTGTTTTTT.

This chain joins TRBV6-4 and TRBJ2-1, with TRBD2 identical over 9 bases. V lost 0 bases, J lost 6 bases, and 9 bases stayed unmatched. CDR1 and CDR2 (germline): MRHNA, SNTAGT. This CDR3 is built from 17 residues. The CDR3 DNA sequence: TGTGCCAGCAGTGACTCGGTTCTAGCGGGACACACCAATGAGCAGTTCTTC. This encodes CASSDSVLAGHTNEQFF.

This clone was counted at least ten times. The rearrangement uses TRBV11-2 and TRBJ2-1; D is perhaps TRBD1 (6 bases). Germline CDR1 is SGHAT and CDR2 is FQNNGV. CDR3 length: 12 amino acids. The ends were cut back, 5 bases at V and 8 bases at J, with 10 bases in the middle. Written as DNA, the CDR3 is TGTGCCAGCAGCACAACAGGGTATGAGCAGTTCTTC. This sequence encodes CASSTTGYEQFF. Looking up the rest from reference TRBV11-2 and TRBJ2-1 gives the full variable domain: EAGVAQSPRYKIIEKRQSVAFWCNPISGHATLYWYQQILGQGPKLLIQFQNNGVVDDSQLPKDRFSAERLKGVDSTLKIQPAKLEDSAVYLCASSTTGYEQFFGPGTRLTVL.

The chain couples TRBV10-3 to TRBJ1-5; no firm D call. The V gene's germline CDR1 is ENHRY and CDR2 SYGVKD. V lost 0 bases, J lost 8 bases, and 11 bases lay in between. The CDR3 consists of 14 residues. The CDR3 region has the DNA TGTGCCATCAGTGAGTCGCTGGGTGCGGAGCCCCAGCATTTT. This encodes CAISESLGAEPQHF.

V gene TRBV5-1 combines with J gene TRBJ2-1; D is undetermined. Between the trimmed V and J ends, which lost 0 bases and 9 bases, there was a span of 7 bases. This CDR3 is 12 amino acids long. Per germline, CDR1 SGHRS and CDR2 YFSETQ. CDR3 DNA sequence: TGCGCCAGCAGCTTGGAAGCCTCTGAGCAGTTCTTC. It translates to CASSLEASEQFF.

V is TRBV11-2 and J is TRBJ2-1; D ambiguous. The ends were cut back, 5 bases at V and 7 bases at J, with 15 bases in the middle. CDR1 and CDR2 from the germline V gene are SGHAT and FQNNGV. CDR3 size: 14 residues. The CDR3 sequence: CASSLFRGQNEQFF. The CDR3 bases are TGTGCCAGCAGCCTCTTTAGAGGCCAGAATGAGCAGTTCTTC.

V is TRBV27 and J is TRBJ2-5; 12 nucleotides align to TRBD2. The closer fit of TRBJ2-7 to the DNA end suggests the J call may be wrong. Germline CDR1 MNHEY, CDR2 SMNVEV (reference sequence). The CDR3 spans 15 residues. In nucleotides, the CDR3 is TGTGCCAGCAGCCTAGCGGGAGGGGGCCCCTACGAGCAGTACTTC. Its translation is CASSLAGGGPYEQYF.